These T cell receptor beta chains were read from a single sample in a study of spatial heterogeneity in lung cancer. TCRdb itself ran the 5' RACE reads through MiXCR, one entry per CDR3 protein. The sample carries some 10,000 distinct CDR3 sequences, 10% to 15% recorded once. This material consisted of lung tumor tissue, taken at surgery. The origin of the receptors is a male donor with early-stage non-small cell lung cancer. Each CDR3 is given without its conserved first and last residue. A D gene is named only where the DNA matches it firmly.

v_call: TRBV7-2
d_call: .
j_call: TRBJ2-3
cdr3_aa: ASSLAVSDTQY

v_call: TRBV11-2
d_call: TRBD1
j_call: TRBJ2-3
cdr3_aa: ASAHEAIRGRPRSDTQY

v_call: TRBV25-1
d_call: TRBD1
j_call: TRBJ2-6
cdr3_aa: ASRGTAFSGANVLT

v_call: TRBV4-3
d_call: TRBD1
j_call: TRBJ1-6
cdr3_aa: ASSQGQGAYSPLH

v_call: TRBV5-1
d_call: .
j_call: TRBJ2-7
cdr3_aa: ASTDSPYEQY

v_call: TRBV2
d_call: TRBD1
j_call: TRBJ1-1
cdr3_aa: ASGAQGVVTEAF

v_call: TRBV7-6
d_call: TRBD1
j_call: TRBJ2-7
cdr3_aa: ASSLEQGGEQY

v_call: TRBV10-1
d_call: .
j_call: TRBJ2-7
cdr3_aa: ASSEFANYEQY

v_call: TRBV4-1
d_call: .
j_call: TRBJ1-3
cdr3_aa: ASSQNTAGDTIY

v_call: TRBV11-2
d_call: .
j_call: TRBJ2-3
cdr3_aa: ASSRGPITDTQY

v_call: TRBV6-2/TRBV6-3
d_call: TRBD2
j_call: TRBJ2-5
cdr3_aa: ASSSALAGGGETQY

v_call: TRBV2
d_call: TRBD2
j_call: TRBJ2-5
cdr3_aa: ASNPGGETQY

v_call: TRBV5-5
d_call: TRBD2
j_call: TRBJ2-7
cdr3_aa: ASSVAGTTAYEQY

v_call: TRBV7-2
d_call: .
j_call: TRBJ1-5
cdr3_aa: ASSDSGQPQH

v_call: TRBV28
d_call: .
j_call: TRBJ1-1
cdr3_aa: ASSLETTEAF

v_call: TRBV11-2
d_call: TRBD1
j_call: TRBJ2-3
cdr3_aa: ASSRDRAQDTQY

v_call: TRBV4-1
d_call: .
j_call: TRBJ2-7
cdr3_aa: ASSQDGPLTGEPHEQY

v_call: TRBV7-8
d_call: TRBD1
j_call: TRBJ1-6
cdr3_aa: ASSPDRGFNSPLH

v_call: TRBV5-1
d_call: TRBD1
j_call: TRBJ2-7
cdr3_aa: ASSSPDRGAYEQY

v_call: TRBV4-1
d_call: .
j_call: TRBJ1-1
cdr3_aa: ASSPRDGHTEAF

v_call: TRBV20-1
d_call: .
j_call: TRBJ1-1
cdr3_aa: SAREGEFGF

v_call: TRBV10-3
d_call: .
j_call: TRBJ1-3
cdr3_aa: AIAESGNTIY

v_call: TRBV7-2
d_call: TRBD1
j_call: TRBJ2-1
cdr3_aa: ASSLGTDYNEQF

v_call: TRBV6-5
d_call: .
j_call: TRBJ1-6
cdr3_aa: ASSLYGDSPLH

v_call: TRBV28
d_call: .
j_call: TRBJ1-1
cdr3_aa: ASNRVQGGTEAF

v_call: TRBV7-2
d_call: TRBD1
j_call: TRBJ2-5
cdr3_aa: ASSLWTGAETQY

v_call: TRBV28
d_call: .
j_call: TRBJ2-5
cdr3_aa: ASSLHLQTQY

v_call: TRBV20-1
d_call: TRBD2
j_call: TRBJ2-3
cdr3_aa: SARAPGGLAGPDTQY

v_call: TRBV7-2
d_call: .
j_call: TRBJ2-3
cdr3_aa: ASSRWGEKTDTQY

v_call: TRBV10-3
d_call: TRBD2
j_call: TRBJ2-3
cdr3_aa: ATGTSNSGTDTQY

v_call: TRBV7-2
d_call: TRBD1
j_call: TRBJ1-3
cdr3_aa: ASSQTGTGNTIY

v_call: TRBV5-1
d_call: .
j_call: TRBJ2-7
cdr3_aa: ASSETGLRSYEQY

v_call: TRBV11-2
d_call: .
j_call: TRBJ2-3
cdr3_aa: ASSLSDTQY

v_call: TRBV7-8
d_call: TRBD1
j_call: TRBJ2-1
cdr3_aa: ASSLRKRGQNEQF

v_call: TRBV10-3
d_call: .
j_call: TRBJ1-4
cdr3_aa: AISESQGPEKLF

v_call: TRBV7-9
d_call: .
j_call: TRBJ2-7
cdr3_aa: ASSSPSRQPSYEQY

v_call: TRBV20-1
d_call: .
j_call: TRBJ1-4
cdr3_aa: SAPNNEKLF

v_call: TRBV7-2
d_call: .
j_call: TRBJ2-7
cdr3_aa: ASSLVSIGQNYEQY

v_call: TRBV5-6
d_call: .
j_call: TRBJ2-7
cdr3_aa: ASSRPLNEQY

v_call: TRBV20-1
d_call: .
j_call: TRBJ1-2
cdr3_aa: SARTFGYGYT

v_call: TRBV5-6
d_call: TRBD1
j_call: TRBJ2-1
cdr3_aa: ASSFPGQPNEQF

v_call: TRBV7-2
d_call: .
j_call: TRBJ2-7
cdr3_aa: ASSLQGMPTSEQY

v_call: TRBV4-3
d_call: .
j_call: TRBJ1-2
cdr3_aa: ASSQDRGGYYGYT

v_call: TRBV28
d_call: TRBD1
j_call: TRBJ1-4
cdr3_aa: ACHGTADEKLF

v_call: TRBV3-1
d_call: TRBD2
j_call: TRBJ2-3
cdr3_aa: ASSPFMGLAGVPDTQY

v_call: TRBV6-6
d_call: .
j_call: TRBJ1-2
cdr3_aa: ASSPQGTNGYT

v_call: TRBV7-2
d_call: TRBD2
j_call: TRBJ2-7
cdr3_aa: ASLDERGSYEQY